What follows are 3 T cell receptor beta chains derived from one specimen sequenced in a study of T cell responses to AZD1222 COVID-19 vaccine. Sequenced by immunoSEQ multiplex PCR; TCRdb stores in-frame clones only, minus some. This sample has 95,000 to 100,000 clones, with about 88% found just once. The sample was peripheral blood, taken 28 days after the second AZD1222 dose. Every receptor here comes from an adult who received the AZD1222 COVID-19 vaccine.

The V and J genes are TRBV7-7 and TRBJ2-2, with D perhaps matching TRBD2 (5 bases). V shed 5 bases and J shed 5 bases, with 15 bases lying between them. CDR3 length: 15 residues. The germline V gene encodes CDR1 SSHAT and CDR2 FNYEAQ (reference sequence). CDR3 loop: CASSGSVEGTGELFF. The CDR3 DNA reads as TGTGCCAGCAGCGGGTCCGTTGAGGGAACCGGGGAGCTGTTTTTT.

CDR3 coding DNA: TGTGCTAGTGGTCCGCCCCAGGGGTCGAGGACTGAAGCTTTCTTT. Protein sequence: CASGPPQGSRTEAFF. The chain joins TRBV12-5 to TRBJ1-1, with D possibly being TRBD1 (6 bases). The V end was cut by 5 bases, the J end by 5 bases, with 18 bases between. The CDR3 sequence is 15 residues long. Germline values: CDR1 LGHNT, CDR2 FRNRAP.

The V and J genes are TRBV24-1 and TRBJ2-7, with D hard to call. Trimming removed 5 bases at V and 0 bases at J, with 13 bases between. CDR3 size: 15 residues. Per the germline V gene, CDR1 is KGHDR and CDR2 is SFDVKD. In DNA, the CDR3 is TGTGCCACCAGTGCCGGCGACCGAAGCTCCTACGAGCAGTACTTC. Residues: CATSAGDRSSYEQYF.